The 25 T cell receptor beta chains listed next were all sequenced from one sample in a study of cytomegalovirus exposure and HLA in healthy donors. Here immunoSEQ multiplex PCR was the method, and the copy in TCRdb shows in-frame clones only, minus some. The sample lists under 400,000 clones, 88% seen once, with roughly 0.96% in the top ten. Sequences were obtained from PBMCs. These receptor sequences come from a man under 40 in good health and CMV-seronegative.

V and J are TRBV19 and TRBJ1-2; perhaps TRBD1 as D (5 bases). Per the germline V gene, CDR1 is LNHDA and CDR2 is SQIVND (reference sequence). Trimming stripped 5 bases from V and 3 bases from J, with 13 bases between. The CDR3 contains 14 residues. For the CDR3, the DNA is TGTGCCAGTAGTTTGGTCCAGGGCCACTATGGCTACACCTTC. Its translation: CASSLVQGHYGYTF.

The chain carries TRBV6-6 and TRBJ2-5; D ambiguous. Germline-derived CDR1 and CDR2 are MNHNY and SVGAGI (reference sequence). V was shortened by 0 bases and J by 6 bases, with 11 bases between the two germline ends. The CDR3 is 14 amino acids. The CDR3: CASSYSMVEQTQYF. CDR3 coding DNA: TGTGCCAGCAGTTACTCGATGGTAGAACAGACCCAGTACTTC.

The chain couples TRBV9 to TRBJ2-5, with 8 bases identical to TRBD2. After removal of 4 bases from V and 7 bases from J, the junction contained 12 bases not matched to a gene. Germline assignment: CDR1 SGDLS and CDR2 YYNGEE. The CDR3 covers 15 residues. The CDR3 DNA sequence: TGTGCCAGCAGCCCCCCCGGCGGGGGGAGGTGGACCCAGTACTTC. It is translated as CASSPPGGGRWTQYF.

This sequence joins TRBV4-3 and TRBJ2-7; D possibly corresponds to TRBD2 (7 bases). Between the trimmed V and J ends, which lost 1 base and 2 bases, there was a span of 18 bases. This CDR3 is 17 amino acids long. In germline, CDR1 is LGHNA, CDR2 YSLEER. The CDR3 reads CASSQVAGGGPTYEQYF. The CDR3 DNA is TGCGCCAGCAGCCAAGTCGCTGGGGGGGGGCCCACCTACGAGCAGTACTTC.

The rearrangement joins TRBV6-5 to TRBJ2-7; 7 bases line up with TRBD1. Germline V gene lookup returns CDR1 MNHEY and CDR2 SVGAGI. V was clipped by 5 bases and J by 3 bases; unmatched bases: 4. This CDR3 spans 13 amino acids. The CDR3 DNA follows: TGTGCCAGCAGTCCACAGGGGATCTACGAGCAGTACTTC. Translated: CASSPQGIYEQYF.

The genes are TRBV6-1 and TRBJ1-5; 7 bases match TRBD1. Per germline, CDR1 MNHNS and CDR2 SASEGT. CDR3 length: 14 amino acids. V lost 6 bases, J lost 5 bases, and 7 bases stayed unmatched. This CDR3 is CASSNRGDYQPQHF. CDR3 nucleotides: TGTGCCAGCAGCAACAGGGGCGATTATCAGCCCCAGCATTTT.

The chain couples TRBV27 to TRBJ1-1; D is ambiguous. The CDR3 runs 14 residues. Germline V gives CDR1 MNHEY, CDR2 SMNVEV (reference sequence). V was shortened by 7 bases and J by 2 bases, with 14 bases between the two germline ends. The CDR3 loop reads CASTSWELNTEAFF. DNA of the CDR3: TGTGCCAGCACCTCCTGGGAGCTAAACACTGAAGCTTTCTTT.

The chain joins TRBV15 to TRBJ2-7; no clear D gene. The CDR3 is made up of 14 amino acids. Looked up from germline, CDR1 is LNHNV and CDR2 is YYDKDF (reference sequence). Trimming removed 0 bases at V and 4 bases at J, with 10 bases between. The CDR3 nucleotides read TGTGCCACCAGCAGAGATTTAGTCAGGTACGAGCAGTACTTC. This translates into CATSRDLVRYEQYF.

The chain recombines TRBV4-3 with TRBJ1-6, with a weak D call TRBD1 (6 bases). Germline loops: CDR1 LGHNA, CDR2 YSLEER. V was pared by 0 bases and J by 3 bases, with 9 bases between. The CDR3 spans 16 residues. CDR3 coding DNA: TGCGCCAGCAGCCAAGACAGGGGAAGCTATAATTCACCCCTCCACTTT. Its translation is CASSQDRGSYNSPLHF.

This rearrangement joins TRBV7-9 to TRBJ1-1; tentatively, D is TRBD1 (5 bases). V was shortened by 4 bases and J by 2 bases, with 17 bases between the two germline ends. Per the germline V gene, CDR1 is SEHNR and CDR2 is FQNEAQ (reference sequence). The CDR3 extends over 16 amino acids. The CDR3 nucleotides read TGTGCCAGCAGCTGGACAAGGAGGGTAAGTAACACTGAAGCTTTCTTT. Its protein is CASSWTRRVSNTEAFF. Full variable domain (remainder filled in from reference TRBV7-9 and TRBJ1-1): DTGVSQNPRHKITKRGQNVTFRCDPISEHNRLYWYRQTLGQGPEFLTYFQNEAQLEKSRLLSDRFSAERPKGSFSTLEIQRTEQGDSAMYLCASSWTRRVSNTEAFFGQGTRLTVV.

This chain joins TRBV27 and TRBJ2-3; no reliable D call. Germline CDR1 reads MNHEY; CDR2 reads SMNVEV (reference sequence). This CDR3 comprises 13 residues. Trimming cost V 3 bases and J 3 bases, with 7 bases left between them. CDR3 residues: CASSFIQTDTQYF. Here the CDR3 DNA reads TGTGCCAGCAGTTTTATACAGACAGATACGCAGTATTTT.

This clone has only one observation. The rearrangement uses TRBV7-8 and TRBJ2-1; 14 nucleotides align to TRBD2. The CDR3 runs to 20 residues. The ends lost 5 bases at V and 8 bases at J; junction bases unmatched: 20. Germline lookup yields CDR1 SGHVS and CDR2 FQNEAQ. This CDR3 reads CASSLDRTRPTSGGADEQFF. The CDR3 bases are TGTGCCAGCAGCCTCGATCGAACCAGACCGACTAGCGGGGGGGCCGATGAGCAGTTCTTC.

The chain carries TRBV9 and TRBJ2-1; no reliable D call. The CDR3 totals 13 residues. The ends were cut back, 2 bases at V and 3 bases at J, with 6 bases in the middle. Germline CDR1 is SGDLS and CDR2 is YYNGEE. CDR3 sequence: CASSVPGYNEQFF. The DNA for the CDR3 is TGTGCCAGCAGCGTGCCGGGCTACAATGAGCAGTTCTTC.

This chain links TRBV5-1 with TRBJ2-4, with D possibly matching TRBD2 (6 bases). V was shortened by 1 base and J by 9 bases, with 17 bases between the two germline ends. Germline V gene data show CDR1 as SGHRS and CDR2 as YFSETQ. The CDR3 spans 15 residues. The CDR3 nucleotides are TGCGCCAGCAGCTTGATCGGTGGCGGGGATAGCATTCAGTACTTC. This translates into CASSLIGGGDSIQYF.

V gene TRBV19 combines with J gene TRBJ1-2; TRBD1 matches 7 bases. V dropped 5 bases and J dropped 2; count of bases not matched to a gene: 11. CDR1 is LNHDA and CDR2 is SQIVND in the germline V gene (reference sequence). This CDR3 contains 16 residues. The CDR3 bases are TGTGCCAGTAGTGAATATACAGGGGATATAAACTATGGCTACACCTTC. Encoded protein: CASSEYTGDINYGYTF. Complete variable domain (other parts from reference TRBV19 and TRBJ1-2): DGGITQSPKYLFRKEGQNVTLSCEQNLNHDAMYWYRQDPGQGLRLIYYSQIVNDFQKGDIAEGYSVSREKKESFPLTVTSAQKNPTAFYLCASSEYTGDINYGYTFGSGTRLTVV.

The rearrangement joins TRBV4-1 to TRBJ1-1, with D possibly TRBD1 on 5 matching bases. The CDR3 is 17 residues long. Looked up from germline, CDR1 is MGHRA and CDR2 is YSYEKL. Deletions cut 0 bases from V and 0 bases from J, with 14 bases between. The CDR3 sequence: CASSQDSQGTVNTEAFF. CDR3 sequence (DNA): TGCGCCAGCAGCCAAGATAGCCAGGGTACGGTGAACACTGAAGCTTTCTTT.

This clone was picked up one time. The chain has TRBV2 and TRBJ2-1, with TRBD1 matching over 7 bases. The CDR3 extends over 15 amino acids. J gave up 5 bases and V 5 bases, and 9 bases lay outside the gene matches. Germline CDR1 SNHLY, CDR2 FYNNEI. The CDR3 DNA is TGTGCCAGCAGTTTAAGACAGGGCTCAGACAATGAGCAGTTCTTC. This encodes CASSLRQGSDNEQFF.

The chain is built from TRBV4-3 and TRBJ1-1; TRBD1 aligns across 7 bases. After removal of 0 bases from V and 6 bases from J, the junction contained 10 bases not matched to a gene. The CDR3 runs 16 residues. Germline assignment: CDR1 LGHNA and CDR2 YSLEER. As DNA, the CDR3 is TGCGCCAGCAGCCAAGACTACAGGGGACCGTTGTCTGAAGCTTTCTTT. Residues: CASSQDYRGPLSEAFF.

The gene calls are TRBV18 and TRBJ1-1; 7 nucleotides agree with TRBD1. The CDR3 consists of 13 residues. Per germline, CDR1 KGHSH and CDR2 LQKENI. V lost 1 base, J lost 9 bases, and 5 bases stayed unmatched. In DNA, the CDR3 is TGTGCCAGCTCACCACTGGGGACAGACCAAGCTTTCTTT. Protein sequence: CASSPLGTDQAFF.

The gene calls are TRBV2 and TRBJ2-2; TRBD1 agrees at 7 bases. The CDR3 loop spans 14 amino acids. CDR1 is SNHLY and CDR2 is FYNNEI in the germline V gene. The trim removed 7 bases at V and 4 bases at J, leaving 6 bases unmatched. CDR3 protein: CASTRRGFTGELFF. The CDR3 DNA sequence: TGTGCCAGCACCCGCAGGGGGTTCACCGGGGAGCTGTTTTTT.

The chain is built from TRBV14 and TRBJ2-1; 9 positions match TRBD2. Germline V gives CDR1 SGHDN, CDR2 FVKESK. This CDR3 comprises 16 residues. V lost 6 bases and J lost 2; bases outside the gene matches: 8. The CDR3 sequence: CASSPTSGPAYNEQFF. DNA for the CDR3: TGTGCCAGCAGTCCTACTAGCGGGCCTGCCTACAATGAGCAGTTCTTC.

In DNA form, the CDR3 reads TGTGCCACCAGCAGAGAAACAGGGCGGACCGGGGAGCTGTTTTTT. Translated: CATSRETGRTGELFF. V is TRBV15 and J is TRBJ2-2, with D tentatively TRBD1 (6 bases). Per the germline V gene, CDR1 is LNHNV and CDR2 is YYDKDF (reference sequence). The CDR3 contains 15 residues. The V and J ends lost 0 bases and 5 bases respectively, with 10 bases between them.

Details on this clone: Other DNA sequences from this sample encode an identical CDR3 as well. The V gene is TRBV6-6, the J gene TRBJ2-5; TRBD2 agrees at 10 bases. The CDR3 runs to 16 residues. The J segment lost 1 base and the V segment lost 2 bases, leaving 4 bases of the junction unmatched. The germline gives CDR1 MNHNY, CDR2 SVGAGI (reference sequence). CDR3 sequence reads: CASSYGVAGGQETQYF. The CDR3 DNA reads as TGTGCCAGCAGTTACGGGGTAGCGGGGGGCCAAGAGACCCAGTACTTC.

The chain is built from TRBV9 and TRBJ2-1, with 8 bases aligning to TRBD2. Trimming took 5 bases from V and 8 from J; bases not matched to a gene: 15. The CDR3 length is 16 residues. The germline V gene has CDR1 SGDLS and CDR2 YYNGEE. The CDR3 DNA follows: TGTGCCAGCAGTATCCTCGGGGGGGCCCGTGGAGATGAGCAGTTCTTC. This codes for CASSILGGARGDEQFF.

As DNA, the CDR3 is TGTGCCAGCAGTGCGGGACAGGGGGCTTTATACTCTGGAAACACCATATATTTT. This sequence encodes CASSAGQGALYSGNTIYF. This chain links TRBV2 with TRBJ1-3, with 12 bases lining up with TRBD1. V lost 4 bases to trimming and J lost 0 bases; unmatched junction nucleotides: 7. CDR3 length: 18 amino acids. Germline values: CDR1 SNHLY, CDR2 FYNNEI.